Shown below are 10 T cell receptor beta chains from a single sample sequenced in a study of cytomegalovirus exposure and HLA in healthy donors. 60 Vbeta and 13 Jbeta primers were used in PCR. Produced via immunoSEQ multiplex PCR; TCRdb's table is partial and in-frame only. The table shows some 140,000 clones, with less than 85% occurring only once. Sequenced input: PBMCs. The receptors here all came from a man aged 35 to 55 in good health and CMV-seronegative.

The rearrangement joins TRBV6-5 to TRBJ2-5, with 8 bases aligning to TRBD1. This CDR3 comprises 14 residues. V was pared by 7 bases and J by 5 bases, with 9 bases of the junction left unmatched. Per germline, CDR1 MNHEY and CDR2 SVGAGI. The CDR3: CASTPTWDRETQYF. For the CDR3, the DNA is TGTGCCAGCACCCCAACCTGGGACAGGGAGACCCAGTACTTC.

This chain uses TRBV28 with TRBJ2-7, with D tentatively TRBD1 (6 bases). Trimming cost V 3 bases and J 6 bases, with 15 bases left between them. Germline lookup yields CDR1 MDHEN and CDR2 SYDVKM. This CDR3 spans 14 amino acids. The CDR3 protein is CASSLGAVGGEQYF. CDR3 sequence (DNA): TGTGCCAGCAGTTTGGGGGCAGTTGGGGGCGAGCAGTACTTC.

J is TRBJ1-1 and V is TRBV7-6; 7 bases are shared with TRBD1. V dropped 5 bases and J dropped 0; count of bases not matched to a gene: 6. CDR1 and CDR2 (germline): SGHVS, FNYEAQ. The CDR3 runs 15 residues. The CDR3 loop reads CASSPQGGLNTEAFF. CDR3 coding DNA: TGTGCCAGCAGCCCGCAGGGGGGCCTGAACACTGAAGCTTTCTTT. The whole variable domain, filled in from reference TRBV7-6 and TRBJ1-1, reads GAGVSQSPRYKVTKRGQDVALRCDPISGHVSLYWYRQALGQGPEFLTYFNYEAQQDKSGLPNDRFSAERPEGSISTLTIQRTEQRDSAMYRCASSPQGGLNTEAFFGQGTRLTVV.

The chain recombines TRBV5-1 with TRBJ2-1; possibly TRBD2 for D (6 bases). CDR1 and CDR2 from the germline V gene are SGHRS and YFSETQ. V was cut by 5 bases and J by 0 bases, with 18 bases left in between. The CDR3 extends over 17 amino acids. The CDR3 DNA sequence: TGCGCCAGCAGACTGGCCCCCCTAGCGAACTCCTACAATGAGCAGTTCTTC. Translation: CASRLAPLANSYNEQFF.

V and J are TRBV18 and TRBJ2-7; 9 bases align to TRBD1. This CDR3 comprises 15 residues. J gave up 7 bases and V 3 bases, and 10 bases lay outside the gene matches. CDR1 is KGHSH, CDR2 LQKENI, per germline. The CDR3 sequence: CASSPVGQGRGEQYF. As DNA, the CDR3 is TGTGCCAGCTCACCCGTGGGACAGGGCAGGGGAGAGCAGTACTTC.

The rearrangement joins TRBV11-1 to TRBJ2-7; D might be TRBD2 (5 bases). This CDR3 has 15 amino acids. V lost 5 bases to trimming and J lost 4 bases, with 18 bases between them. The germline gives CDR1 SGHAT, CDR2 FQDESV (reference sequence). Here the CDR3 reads CASSRALATYYEQYF. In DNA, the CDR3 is TGTGCCAGCAGCCGGGCTCTAGCCACTTATTACGAGCAGTACTTC.

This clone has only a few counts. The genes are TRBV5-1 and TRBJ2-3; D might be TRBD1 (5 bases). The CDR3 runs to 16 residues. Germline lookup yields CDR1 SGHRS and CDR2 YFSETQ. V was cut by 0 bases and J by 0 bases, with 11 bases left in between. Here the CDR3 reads CASSLANAGSTDTQYF. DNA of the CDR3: TGCGCCAGCAGCTTGGCCAACGCAGGGAGCACAGATACGCAGTATTTT.

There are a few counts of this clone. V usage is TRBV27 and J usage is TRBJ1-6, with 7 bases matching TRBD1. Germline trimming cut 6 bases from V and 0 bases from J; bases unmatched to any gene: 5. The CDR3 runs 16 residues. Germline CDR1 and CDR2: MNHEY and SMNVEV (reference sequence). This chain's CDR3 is CASRGQLSSYNSPLHF. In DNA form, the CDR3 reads TGTGCCAGCAGGGGACAGCTAAGCTCCTATAATTCACCCCTCCACTTT.

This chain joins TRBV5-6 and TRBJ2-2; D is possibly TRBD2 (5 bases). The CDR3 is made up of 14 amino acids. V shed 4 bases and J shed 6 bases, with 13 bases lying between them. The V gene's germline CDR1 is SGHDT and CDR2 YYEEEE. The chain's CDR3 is CASSPRDRSGELFF. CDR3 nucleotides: TGTGCCAGCAGCCCCCGGGATAGATCCGGGGAGCTGTTTTTT.

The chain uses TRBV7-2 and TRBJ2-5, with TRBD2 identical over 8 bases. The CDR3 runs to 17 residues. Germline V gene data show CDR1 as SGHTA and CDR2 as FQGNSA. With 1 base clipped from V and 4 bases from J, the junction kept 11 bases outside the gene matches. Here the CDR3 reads CASSLELGLVFRETQYF. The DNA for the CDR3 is TGTGCCAGCAGCTTAGAGTTGGGACTAGTGTTTCGAGAGACCCAGTACTTC. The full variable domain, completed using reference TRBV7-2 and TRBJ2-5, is GAGVSQSPSNKVTEKGKDVELRCDPISGHTALYWYRQSLGQGLEFLIYFQGNSAPDKSGLPSDRFSAERTGGSVSTLTIQRTQQEDSAVYLCASSLELGLVFRETQYFGPGTRLLVL.